This note documents a single TCR beta chain sequence. In the authors' methods: Nucleated cell number was recorded as an estimate derived from reference gene primer amplification. Assay used: immunoSEQ multiplex PCR; TCRdb lists only in-frame clones, some missing. The DNA was the basis for D and trimming; V, J and clone size are from that table. The top ten hold 3.9% of the sample, which has tens of thousands of clones, more than 75% seen once. The data derive from a study of blood T cell repertoires in COVID-19. Study-wide background: The United States, Italy and Spain were the sources of the acute and convalescent COVID-19 samples. The cDNA or gDNA used as material had been derived from T cells, B-cell-depleted T cells, or PBMCs.

Trimming took 3 bases from V and 5 from J, leaving 11 bases between them. The CDR3 consists of 14 residues. Germline values: CDR1 MDHEN, CDR2 SYDVKM. Sequenced material: peripheral blood. The TCR comes from a human donor in a cohort sampled during active COVID-19. V usage is TRBV28 and J usage is TRBJ1-5; D not certain. CDR3 DNA sequence: TGTGCCAGCAGTTTGGGCAGCACTCATCAGCCCCAGCATTTT. This gives the protein CASSLGSTHQPQHF.